This record looks at one TCR beta chain sequence and its context. Its antigen has not been determined. Base qualities are not at hand, and no much larger clone is one base apart. V loses 1 base of germline sequence and J loses 3 bases, and the interval between the two ends is 10 bases. The germline V gene (reference sequence) provides CDR1 LNHDA and CDR2 SQIVND. The CDR3 contains 15 residues, cysteine and phenylalanine counted. Solely the CDR3 DNA is kept, with 45 bases framed from the first base. The data were obtained in a study of blood T cell repertoires in COVID-19 (TCRdb year 2020). About the investigation overall: The collaborator samples originated in the United States, Italy and Spain and spanned the acute and convalescent phases of COVID-19. The dataset comprised deeply sampled blood TCRbeta repertoires from subjects exposed to, actively infected with, or recovered from COVID-19. The repertoires were released in a freely available public database meant as a resource for research on the immune response to SARS-CoV-2. Where HLA class I and class II types were available, the types were taken from metadata supplied by the sample provider, not from assay-based typing. The sample metadata nearly always contained a de-identified subject ID, COVID-19 status, age in years and sex. The material from the prospective study consisted of cDNA or gDNA derived from T cells, B-cell-depleted T cells, or PBMCs. Samples were obtained from the ongoing ImmuneRACE study (first 160 participants) and from approximately 1,200 subjects provided by 6 global collaborators. Overall results and qualifications from the work: The quantity of clinical and demographic metadata differed by source and by participant and was supplied without curation.

The collaborating institutions used their own protocols to collect whole blood in K2EDTA tubes. For TCRbeta analysis, collaborators shipped samples as frozen whole blood, isolated PBMCs, or DNA extracted from either of those sample types. TCRbeta CDR3 regions were amplified from genomic DNA using the immunoSEQ Assay, a bias-controlled multiplex PCR. Under the source paper's analysis protocol: Nucleated cell counts per sample were estimated from amplification of reference gene primers within the assay. To quantify the absolute abundance of each unique TCRbeta CDR3 rearrangement, sequence reads were collapsed and filtered. For each sample, productive Simpson clonality was calculated as the square root of Simpson's diversity index across productive rearrangements. TCRdb holds this immuneACCESS table with in-frame rearrangements only. Some clones are missing; in checked studies, unresolved V genes explain under half, and the rest has no known cause. That table is the source of V, J and clone size, and D and trimming were worked out from the DNA. The sample data list tens of thousands of clones, and approximately 83% of these were observed just once. The ten largest make up roughly 6% of the sample.

Sequenced: peripheral blood. This receptor was taken from a woman in her sixties with acute or convalescent COVID-19. Recombination linked TRBV19 to TRBJ1-5, and possibly TRBD1, on 6 matching bases. The DNA sequence reads TGTGCCAGTAGTATAGGGCAGGGGACCAATCAGCCCCAGCATTTT. This encodes CASSIGQGTNQPQHF.